Each of the 4 T cell receptor beta chains below was sequenced from the same sample in a study of T cells after posttransplantation cyclophosphamide. Profiling relied on immunoSEQ multiplex PCR, and the TCRdb table lists in-frame clones only, not all of them. This set yields some 50,000 clones and no singletons; the top ten hold about 2.2%. What was sequenced was PBMCs. Receptors originate from a man aged 40-55 years in good health, CMV-negative, and a related stem cell transplant donor.

This clone was detected many times. This chain links TRBV11-2 with TRBJ2-1, with a tentative D call TRBD1 (6 bases). Trimming removed 0 bases from V and 7 bases from J, with 10 bases in between. This CDR3 spans 14 amino acids. Germline assignment: CDR1 SGHAT and CDR2 FQNNGV. CDR3 nucleotides: TGTGCCAGCAGCTTAGAAGTCAGGGGAAATGAGCAGTTCTTC. This translates into CASSLEVRGNEQFF.

In its sample, this clone was seen many times. The CDR3 DNA reads TGTGCCAGCAGTTTAGAAGCGGGAGCTGTGGGAGAGCAGTACTTC. Translating gives CASSLEAGAVGEQYF. V gene TRBV2 combines with J gene TRBJ2-7; 8 nucleotides align to TRBD2. Losses at the gene ends were 5 bases for V and 7 bases for J; bases not matched to a gene: 13. Germline V gene sequence: CDR1 SNHLY, CDR2 FYNNEI. The CDR3 runs 15 residues.

The CDR3 DNA reads TGTGCCAGCAGCGTAGATCCGGGAGGGAGTGATTCACCCCTCCACTTT. It codes for CASSVDPGGSDSPLHF. V usage is TRBV9 and J usage is TRBJ1-6; no clear D gene. The CDR3 runs to 16 residues. Between the trimmed V and J ends, which lost 0 bases and 8 bases, there was a span of 15 bases. The germline CDR1 and CDR2 sequences are SGDLS and YYNGEE.

This clone occurred many times. The CDR3 DNA is TGCAGCGTTGAAGGTGGCGGCTACACCTTC. Protein product: CSVEGGGYTF. The chain employs TRBV29-1 and TRBJ1-2; D is unclear. Germline assignment: CDR1 SQVTM and CDR2 ANQGSEA. V lost 1 base and J 8 bases, leaving 5 bases between the germline ends. This CDR3 has 10 amino acids.